This T cell receptor (beta chain) was captured in a study of T cells after posttransplantation cyclophosphamide. The germline V gene has CDR1 SEHNR and CDR2 FQNEAQ (reference sequence). The germline V and J ends were trimmed by 3 bases and 3 bases, with 13 bases remaining between them. This CDR3 is built from 15 residues. Clones were sequenced by immunoSEQ multiplex PCR, and TCRdb holds only the in-frame ones, with some missing. The sample holds approximately 5,400 clones, and no clone turns up only once. A marrow graft followed busulfan-fludarabine conditioning, with cyclophosphamide on days +3 and +4.

This chain uses TRBV7-9 with TRBJ2-3, with D perhaps matching TRBD1 (5 bases). The sample in question was PBMCs, obtained after allogeneic stem cell transplant with posttransplant cyclophosphamide. The TCR sequence derives from a male patient between 55 and 70 years old who received an allogeneic stem cell transplant from a related donor, was CMV-positive, and had no GVHD. Some T cells may be graft donor cells. The CDR3 coding sequence is TGTGCCAGCAGCTTCTGGGCCACAGGAACAGATACGCAGTATTTT. Its translation is CASSFWATGTDTQYF.